Shown below are 12 T cell receptor beta chains from a single sample sequenced in a study of blood T cell repertoires in COVID-19. Generated by immunoSEQ multiplex PCR, the TCRdb table keeps only in-frame clones and is missing some. This sample has about 52,000 clones, with about 90% found just once. The sequencing sample was made of peripheral blood. These receptors all stem from an older man with active or convalescent COVID-19.

The chain carries TRBV27 and TRBJ1-5, with D unresolved. Trimming stripped 3 bases from V and 1 base from J, with 4 bases between. This CDR3 region has 13 residues. The germline CDR1 and CDR2 sequences are MNHEY and SMNVEV (reference sequence). The CDR3 is CASSLESNQPQHF. CDR3 DNA sequence: TGTGCCAGCAGTTTGGAGAGCAATCAGCCCCAGCATTTT.

This clone is labeled as medium-sized (0.01 to 0.1%). This chain joins TRBV7-3 and TRBJ2-2; D remains unclear. The V end lost 1 base, the J end lost 4 bases, and 13 bases lay between the germline ends. Germline lookup yields CDR1 SGHTA and CDR2 FQGTGA. CDR3 length equals 16 residues. CDR3 amino acids: CASSLNSGEATGELFF. In DNA, the CDR3 is TGTGCCAGCAGCTTAAATTCAGGTGAAGCCACCGGGGAGCTGTTTTTT. The variable domain in full, completed from reference TRBV7-3 and TRBJ2-2, reads GAGVSQTPSNKVTEKGKYVELRCDPISGHTALYWYRQSLGQGPEFLIYFQGTGAADDSGLPNDRFFAVRPEGSVSTLKIQRTERGDSAVYLCASSLNSGEATGELFFGEGSRLTVL.

The rearrangement uses TRBV28 and TRBJ2-1; 12 nucleotides align to TRBD2. Germline loops: CDR1 MDHEN, CDR2 SYDVKM. CDR3 length equals 16 residues. V dropped 4 bases and J dropped 3; count of bases not matched to a gene: 4. CDR3 amino acids: CASSSSGGAFYNEQFF. The CDR3 DNA reads as TGTGCCAGCAGTTCTAGCGGGGGGGCATTCTACAATGAGCAGTTCTTC.

This sequence joins TRBV28 and TRBJ2-5; 8 bases map to TRBD1. The CDR3 sequence is 15 residues long. V was clipped by 3 bases and J by 5 bases; unmatched bases: 8. Germline V lookup: CDR1 MDHEN, CDR2 SYDVKM. This CDR3 is CASSLKDREYETQYF. DNA of the CDR3: TGTGCCAGCAGTTTGAAGGACAGGGAATACGAGACCCAGTACTTC.

The chain is built from TRBV5-1 and TRBJ2-1; the D is unclear. The germline V and J ends were trimmed by 0 bases and 1 base, with 5 bases remaining between them. Germline CDR1 reads SGHRS; CDR2 reads YFSETQ. CDR3 length: 14 amino acids. The chain's CDR3 is CASSLDSSYNEQFF. The CDR3 DNA reads as TGCGCCAGCAGCTTGGACAGTTCCTACAATGAGCAGTTCTTC.

The rearrangement links TRBV7-2 to TRBJ2-7; TRBD2 is a possible D gene (6 bases). CDR1 and CDR2 (germline): SGHTA, FQGNSA. V lost 1 base and J lost 3, with 10 bases in between. This CDR3 spans 14 amino acids. The CDR3, as DNA: TGTGCCAGCAGCTTAGGGGTAGCGGTCTACGAGCAGTACTTC. Translation gives CASSLGVAVYEQYF.

The V gene is TRBV6-6, the J gene TRBJ2-7; 9 positions match TRBD2. In germline, CDR1 is MNHNY, CDR2 SVGAGI (reference sequence). Losses at the gene ends were 0 bases for V and 3 bases for J; bases not matched to a gene: 6. The CDR3 totals 16 residues. CDR3 sequence (DNA): TGTGCCAGCAGTTACTCGTTAGCGGGAGAAGGCTACGAGCAGTACTTC. This gives the protein CASSYSLAGEGYEQYF.

The chain employs TRBV18 and TRBJ2-2, with 7 positions matching TRBD2. The CDR3 is made up of 15 amino acids. V gave up 1 base and J gave up 2 bases; unmatched junction bases: 1. Germline CDR1 is KGHSH and CDR2 is LQKENI. The CDR3 protein is CASSPQRGNTGELFF. The CDR3 DNA sequence: TGTGCCAGCTCACCACAGCGGGGTAACACCGGGGAGCTGTTTTTT.

Written as DNA, the CDR3 is TGTGCCAGCAGTTTTGCGGGATCACTAAATGAGCAGTTCTTC. Its translation: CASSFAGSLNEQFF. The rearrangement joins TRBV27 to TRBJ2-1, with a tentative D call TRBD2 (6 bases). V gave up 3 bases and J gave up 7 bases, with 13 bases separating them. Germline V gene data show CDR1 as MNHEY and CDR2 as SMNVEV (reference sequence). CDR3 length equals 14 residues.

The chain uses TRBV7-2 and TRBJ1-2, with D unresolved. V lost 1 base, J lost 4 bases, and 13 bases lay in between. CDR3 size: 15 residues. Germline V gene lookup returns CDR1 SGHTA and CDR2 FQGNSA. This chain's CDR3 is CASSLVPPLLYGYTF. The CDR3 nucleotides read TGTGCCAGCAGCTTAGTTCCCCCCCTACTCTATGGCTACACCTTC.

V and J are TRBV12-3 or TRBV12-4 and TRBJ1-1, with a possible D match to TRBD1 (5 bases). The V gene lost 7 bases and the J gene lost 3 bases, with 12 bases spanning the gap. There are 13 residues in the CDR3. For the CDR3, the DNA is TGTGCCAGCACCCGGGGGGGAGACACTGAAGCTTTCTTT. Translation gives CASTRGGDTEAFF.

This clone was recorded once. The V gene is TRBV7-9, the J gene TRBJ2-2; D may be TRBD2 (6 bases). The CDR3 spans 15 residues. Trimming took off 6 bases at V and 7 bases at J, with 18 bases between the two ends. CDR1 is SEHNR and CDR2 is FQNEAQ in the germline V gene (reference sequence). CDR3 residues: CASRDPRERVGELFF. The DNA for the CDR3 is TGTGCCAGCAGAGACCCCCGGGAGAGGGTCGGGGAGCTGTTTTTT. The full variable domain, its missing parts supplied by reference TRBV7-9 and TRBJ2-2, is DTGVSQNPRHKITKRGQNVTFRCDPISEHNRLYWYRQTLGQGPEFLTYFQNEAQLEKSRLLSDRFSAERPKGSFSTLEIQRTEQGDSAMYLCASRDPRERVGELFFGEGSRLTVL.